The 17 T cell receptor beta chains reported below all come from one sample, sequenced in a study of technical replicates of blood from a handful of donors. Repertoires were generated with immunoSEQ multiplex PCR, while TCRdb's copy carries only in-frame clones and drops some. The sample includes fewer than 110,000 clones, under 96% of them seen just once. The sample was T cells isolated from PBMCs. The origin of the receptors is a human donor in good health.

The J gene is TRBJ1-2, the V gene TRBV5-1, with 9 bases that match TRBD1. The CDR3 contains 13 residues. Germline lookup yields CDR1 SGHRS and CDR2 YFSETQ. Trimming at V came to 0 bases and at J to 12 bases, leaving 6 bases not matched to a gene. The chain's CDR3 is CASSLEGQGWNTF. DNA of the CDR3: TGCGCCAGCAGCTTGGAGGGACAGGGTTGGAACACCTTC.

The chain couples TRBV10-2 to TRBJ1-1, with 7 bases lining up with TRBD1. V dropped 3 bases and J dropped 8; count of bases not matched to a gene: 9. The CDR3 spans 14 residues. Germline CDR1 and CDR2: WSHSY and SAAADI. The CDR3 nucleotides read TGCGCCAGCAGTGATAGGGGACAGCGGAGGGAAGCTTTCTTT. Translating gives CASSDRGQRREAFF.

The chain links TRBV28 to TRBJ2-7; 8 bases fit TRBD2. Trimming removed 5 bases from V and 2 bases from J; junction bases left unmatched: 5. CDR1 and CDR2 from the germline V gene are MDHEN and SYDVKM. CDR3 length equals 14 residues. The CDR3 here is CASSPPGGAYEQYF. CDR3 nucleotide sequence: TGTGCCAGCAGTCCCCCCGGGGGGGCCTACGAGCAGTACTTC.

This sequence joins TRBV7-6 and TRBJ2-3; possible D gene TRBD1, 5 bases. V was clipped by 1 base and J by 0 bases, with 8 bases between them. The V gene's germline CDR1 is SGHVS and CDR2 FNYEAQ. CDR3 size: 15 residues. CDR3 nucleotide sequence: TGTGCCAGCAGCTTAGTAAGGGGTAGCACAGATACGCAGTATTTT. Amino acids: CASSLVRGSTDTQYF.

This chain links TRBV10-3 with TRBJ1-3; a possible D gene is TRBD1 (6 bases). This CDR3 region has 13 residues. Deletions cut 6 bases from V and 0 bases from J, with 6 bases between. From germline, CDR1 is ENHRY and CDR2 SYGVKD. CDR3 amino acids: CAIRQGSGNTIYF. DNA for the CDR3: TGTGCCATCAGACAGGGCTCTGGAAACACCATATATTTT.

V and J are TRBV6-1 and TRBJ2-2, with D unclear. The germline V gene encodes CDR1 MNHNS and CDR2 SASEGT. V lost 5 bases and J 5 bases, leaving 6 bases between the germline ends. The CDR3 length is 12 residues. The CDR3, as DNA: TGTGCCAGCAGTTTTATAACCGGGGAGCTGTTTTTT. Protein sequence: CASSFITGELFF.

V usage is TRBV27 and J usage is TRBJ2-1, with 7 nucleotides matching TRBD1. Trimming at V came to 2 bases and at J to 0 bases, leaving 4 bases not matched to a gene. Germline values: CDR1 MNHEY, CDR2 SMNVEV (reference sequence). This CDR3 has 16 amino acids. Here the CDR3 DNA reads TGTGCCAGCAGTTTAGGTGCAGGGGGCTCCTACAATGAGCAGTTCTTC. Protein sequence: CASSLGAGGSYNEQFF.

CDR3 bases: TGTGCCAGCAGCCGCCGACAGGTACAAGAGACCCAGTACTTC. It encodes CASSRRQVQETQYF. The V call is TRBV13, the J call TRBJ2-5, with D perhaps matching TRBD1 (6 bases). The CDR3 spans 14 residues. Germline V CDR1 and CDR2: PRHDT, FYEKMQ (reference sequence). V was trimmed by 5 bases and J by 2 bases, leaving 12 bases between them.

The chain recombines TRBV5-1 with TRBJ1-4, with TRBD1 as a possible D gene (6 bases). The germline V gene encodes CDR1 SGHRS and CDR2 YFSETQ. V was shortened by 0 bases and J by 5 bases, with 11 bases between the two germline ends. The CDR3 contains 15 residues. The CDR3 region has the DNA TGCGCCAGCAGCTTGGGATCAGGGGAAAATGAAAAACTGTTTTTT. It encodes CASSLGSGENEKLFF.

The J gene is TRBJ2-3, the V gene TRBV5-1; 10 nucleotides match TRBD2. The CDR3 is 17 amino acids. Trimming at V came to 0 bases and at J to 1 base, leaving 5 bases not matched to a gene. Germline CDR1 is SGHRS and CDR2 is YFSETQ. CDR3 sequence (DNA): TGCGCCAGCAGCTTGGCCGCTACTAGCGGGGGCACAGATACGCAGTATTTT. Encoded protein: CASSLAATSGGTDTQYF.

The chain links TRBV28 to TRBJ1-1; D may be TRBD1 (5 bases). The CDR3 covers 14 residues. Germline CDR1 is MDHEN and CDR2 is SYDVKM. Trimming cost V 7 bases and J 11 bases, with 23 bases left between them. The DNA of the CDR3 is TGTGCCAGCACCCCCCAGGGCTTCATCCTAATGGCTTTCTTT. Residues: CASTPQGFILMAFF.

The chain employs TRBV18 and TRBJ1-1; 7 bases match TRBD1. This CDR3 is built from 14 residues. Germline CDR1 reads KGHSH; CDR2 reads LQKENI. The V and J ends lost 5 bases and 1 base, in that order; junction bases with no gene match: 4. The CDR3 here is CASSTRDRNTEAFF. Here the CDR3 DNA reads TGTGCCAGCTCAACAAGGGACAGGAACACTGAAGCTTTCTTT.

The V gene is TRBV2, the J gene TRBJ1-1, with 7 bases that match TRBD1. This CDR3 has 14 amino acids. V lost 7 bases and J lost 2; bases outside the gene matches: 7. Germline CDR1 is SNHLY and CDR2 is FYNNEI. The CDR3 nucleotides read TGTGCCAGCAAAAGGGACAGCGTAAACACTGAAGCTTTCTTT. Encoded protein: CASKRDSVNTEAFF.

In this sample, this clone turned up once. V gene TRBV4-1 combines with J gene TRBJ2-1, with D tentatively TRBD1 (5 bases). The V gene's germline CDR1 is MGHRA and CDR2 YSYEKL. CDR3 length: 16 amino acids. V was shortened by 3 bases and J by 5 bases, with 17 bases between the two germline ends. The CDR3 DNA sequence: TGCGCCAGCAGCCAGCCCCGAAGGGGCCGGAACAATGAGCAGTTCTTC. Its protein is CASSQPRRGRNNEQFF.

This sequence joins TRBV18 and TRBJ1-1; D remains ambiguous. The V end lost 2 bases, the J end lost 6 bases, and 7 bases lay between the germline ends. The CDR3 is made up of 12 amino acids. The germline CDR1 and CDR2 sequences are KGHSH and LQKENI. CDR3 in DNA: TGTGCCAGCTCACCAAACGGTCCTGAAGCTTTCTTT. This gives the protein CASSPNGPEAFF.

The chain has TRBV6-5 and TRBJ2-7; maybe TRBD1 (6 bases). The CDR3 consists of 12 residues. Germline values: CDR1 MNHEY, CDR2 SVGAGI. Trimming removed 0 bases at V and 8 bases at J, with 8 bases between. CDR3 region: CASSYSQGKQYF. The CDR3 nucleotides are TGTGCCAGCAGTTACTCCCAGGGGAAGCAGTACTTC.

This rearrangement joins TRBV13 to TRBJ2-1; 8 positions match TRBD2. The germline V gene encodes CDR1 PRHDT and CDR2 FYEKMQ (reference sequence). V was pared by 7 bases and J by 1 base, with 12 bases of the junction left unmatched. This CDR3 has 17 amino acids. The CDR3 here is CASTKFSGSFSYNEQFF. The CDR3 coding sequence is TGTGCCAGCACTAAATTCAGCGGGAGCTTTTCCTACAATGAGCAGTTCTTC.